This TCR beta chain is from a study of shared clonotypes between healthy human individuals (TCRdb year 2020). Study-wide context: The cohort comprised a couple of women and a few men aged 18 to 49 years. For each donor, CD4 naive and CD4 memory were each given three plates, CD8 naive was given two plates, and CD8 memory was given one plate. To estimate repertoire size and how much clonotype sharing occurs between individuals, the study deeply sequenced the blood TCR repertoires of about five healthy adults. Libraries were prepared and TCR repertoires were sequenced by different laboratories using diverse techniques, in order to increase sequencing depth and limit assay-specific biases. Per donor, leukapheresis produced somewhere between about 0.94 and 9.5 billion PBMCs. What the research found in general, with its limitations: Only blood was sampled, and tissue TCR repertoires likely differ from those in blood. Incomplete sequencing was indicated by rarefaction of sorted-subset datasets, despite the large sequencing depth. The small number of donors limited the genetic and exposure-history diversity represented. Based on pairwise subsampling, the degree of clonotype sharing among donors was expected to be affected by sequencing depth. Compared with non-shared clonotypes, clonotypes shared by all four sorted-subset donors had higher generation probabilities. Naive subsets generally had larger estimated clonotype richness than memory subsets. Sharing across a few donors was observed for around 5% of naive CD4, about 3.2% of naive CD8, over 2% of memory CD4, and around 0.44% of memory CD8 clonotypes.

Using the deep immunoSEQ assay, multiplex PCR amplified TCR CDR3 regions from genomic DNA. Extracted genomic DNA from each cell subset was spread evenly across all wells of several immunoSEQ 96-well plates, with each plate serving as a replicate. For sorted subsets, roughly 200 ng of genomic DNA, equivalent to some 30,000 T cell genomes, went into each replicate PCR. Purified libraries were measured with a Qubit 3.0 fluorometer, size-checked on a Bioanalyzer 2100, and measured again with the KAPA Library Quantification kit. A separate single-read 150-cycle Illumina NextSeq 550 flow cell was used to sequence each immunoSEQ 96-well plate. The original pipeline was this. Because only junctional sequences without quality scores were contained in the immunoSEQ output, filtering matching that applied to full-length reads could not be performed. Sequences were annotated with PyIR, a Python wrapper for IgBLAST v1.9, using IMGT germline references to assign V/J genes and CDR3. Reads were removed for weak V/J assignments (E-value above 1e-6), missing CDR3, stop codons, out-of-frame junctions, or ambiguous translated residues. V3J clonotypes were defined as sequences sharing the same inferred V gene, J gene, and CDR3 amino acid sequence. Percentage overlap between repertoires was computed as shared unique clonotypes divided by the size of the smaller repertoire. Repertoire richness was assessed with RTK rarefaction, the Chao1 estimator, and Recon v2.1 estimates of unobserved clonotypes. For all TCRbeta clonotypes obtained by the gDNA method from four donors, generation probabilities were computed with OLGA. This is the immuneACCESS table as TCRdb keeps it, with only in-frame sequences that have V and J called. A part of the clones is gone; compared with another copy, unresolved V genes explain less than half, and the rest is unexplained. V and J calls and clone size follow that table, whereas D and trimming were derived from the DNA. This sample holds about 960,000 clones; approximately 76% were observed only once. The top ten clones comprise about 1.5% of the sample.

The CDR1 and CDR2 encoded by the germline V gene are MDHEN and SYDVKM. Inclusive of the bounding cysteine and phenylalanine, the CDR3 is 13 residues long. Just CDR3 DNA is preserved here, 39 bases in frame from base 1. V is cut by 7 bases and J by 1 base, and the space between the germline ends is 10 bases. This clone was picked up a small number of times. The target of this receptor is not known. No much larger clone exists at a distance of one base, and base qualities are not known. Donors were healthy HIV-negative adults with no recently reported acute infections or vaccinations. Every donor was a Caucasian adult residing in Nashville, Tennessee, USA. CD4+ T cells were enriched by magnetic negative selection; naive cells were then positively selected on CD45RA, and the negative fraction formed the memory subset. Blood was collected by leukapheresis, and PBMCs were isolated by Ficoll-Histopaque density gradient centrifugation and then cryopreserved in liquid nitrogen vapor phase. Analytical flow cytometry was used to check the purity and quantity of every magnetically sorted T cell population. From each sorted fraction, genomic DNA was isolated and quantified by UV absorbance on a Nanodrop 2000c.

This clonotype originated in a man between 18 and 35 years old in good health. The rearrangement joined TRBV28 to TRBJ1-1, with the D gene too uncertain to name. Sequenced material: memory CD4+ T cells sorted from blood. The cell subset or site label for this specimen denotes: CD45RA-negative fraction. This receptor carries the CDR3 CASNVEGNTEAFF. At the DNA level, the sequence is TGTGCCAGCAACGTCGAAGGGAACACTGAAGCTTTCTTT.